This T cell receptor (beta chain) was profiled in a study of shared clonotypes between healthy human individuals. All participating donors were Caucasian adults from Nashville, Tennessee. The study separated CD4+ cells into CD45RA+ naive and CD45RA-negative memory subsets. Sorted-subset replicate PCRs used 150 to 200 ng DNA, approximately 33,000 T cell genomes. Using immunoSEQ multiplex PCR, the repertoire was profiled, and TCRdb retains in-frame clones only, with some absent. Counted here are around 2.5 million clones, approximately 93% occurring once; the ten biggest clones make up about 0.38%. The source is a man younger than 35 in good health. Some clones in this sample may be carry-over from other donors' samples. Specimen: naive CD4+ T cells from PBMCs. Subset specified: CD45RA+ positively selected.

CDR3: CASSREGRRPYEQYF. Written as DNA, the CDR3 is TGTGCCAGCAGTCGGGAGGGCCGCCGACCCTACGAGCAGTACTTC. This rearrangement joins TRBV25-1 to TRBJ2-7; 8 nucleotides agree with TRBD2. Germline CDR1 is MGHDK and CDR2 is SYGVNS. V gave up 5 bases and J gave up 2 bases; unmatched junction bases: 8. The CDR3 covers 15 residues.